This T cell receptor beta chain was recovered during a study of T cells in pancreatic ductal adenocarcinoma. V shed 5 bases and J shed 7 bases, with 20 bases lying between them. Germline V CDR1 and CDR2: MDHEN, SYDVKM. This CDR3 has 15 amino acids. No neoadjuvant therapy was given to the selected pancreatic ductal adenocarcinoma patients before their surgery. The table lists this clone with a count of one. Assay: immunoSEQ multiplex PCR; the TCRdb copy retains only in-frame clones and omits some. The sample has over 90,000 clones, roughly 95% seen once. This TCR derives from a human donor with pancreatic ductal adenocarcinoma. The genes are TRBV28 and TRBJ1-2; D might be TRBD1 (5 bases). Specimen: PBMCs. The CDR3 protein is CASSPGGTERSGYTF. The CDR3, as DNA: TGTGCCAGCAGTCCCGGGGGGACCGAGAGGAGTGGCTACACCTTC.